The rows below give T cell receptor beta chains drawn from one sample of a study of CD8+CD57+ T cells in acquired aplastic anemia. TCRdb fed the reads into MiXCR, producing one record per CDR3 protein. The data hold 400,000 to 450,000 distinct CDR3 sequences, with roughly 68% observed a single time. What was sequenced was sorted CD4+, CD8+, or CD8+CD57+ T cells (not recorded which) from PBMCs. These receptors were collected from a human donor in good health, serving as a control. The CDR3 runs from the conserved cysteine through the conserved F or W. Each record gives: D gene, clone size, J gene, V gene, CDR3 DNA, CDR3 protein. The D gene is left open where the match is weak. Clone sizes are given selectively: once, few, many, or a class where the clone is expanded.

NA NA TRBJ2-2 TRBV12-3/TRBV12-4 NA CASSVGSGSYTGELSF
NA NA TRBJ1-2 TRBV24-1 NA CATRVARGNNF
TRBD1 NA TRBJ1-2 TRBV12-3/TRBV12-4 TGTGCCAGCAGTCCCGCATGGGAGGGGGCTGGCTACACCTTC CASSPAWEGAGYTF
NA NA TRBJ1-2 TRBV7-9 TGTGCCAGCAGCGTTGTACGAAACTATTGTTACACCTTT CASSVVRNYCYTF
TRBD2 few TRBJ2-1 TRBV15 TGTGCCACCAGCAGAGATGTGGGACTAGCGGGGGGGGGTGAGCAGTTCTTC CATSRDVGLAGGGEQFF
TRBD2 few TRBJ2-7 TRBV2 TGTGCCAGCAGTGAGGGACTAGCCTACGAGCAGTACTTC CASSEGLAYEQYF
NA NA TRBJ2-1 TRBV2 TGTGCCAGCAGCTCCCTAGGCATGGAAGGTGGGCAGTTCTTC CASSSLGMEGGQFF
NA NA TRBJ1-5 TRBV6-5 TGTGCCAGCAGCGACGGAGGTCTGGGGCAGCCCCAGCATTTT CASSDGGLGQPQHF
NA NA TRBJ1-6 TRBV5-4 TGTGCCAGCAGCTTCATAACCCGTGGGTCACCCCTCCACTTT CASSFITRGSPLHF
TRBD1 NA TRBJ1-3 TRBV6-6 TGTGCCAGCAGTTCCGGGACAGGGACCTTCTTCTCTGGAAACACCATATATTTT CASSSGTGTFFSGNTIYF
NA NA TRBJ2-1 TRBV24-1 TGTGCCAGCAGTTACCTTGGACGTGAGCAGTTCTTT CASSYLGREQFF
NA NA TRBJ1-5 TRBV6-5 TGTGCCAGCAGTTACCAGCAGCCCCAGCATTTT CASSYQQPQHF
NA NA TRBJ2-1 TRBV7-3 TGTGCCAGCAGCTTAGGGACGAGCAATGAGCAGTTCTTC CASSLGTSNEQFF
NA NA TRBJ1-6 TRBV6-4 TGTGCCAGCAGTGAGAACAGTAATTATCGCCTCCACTTT CASSENSNYRLHF
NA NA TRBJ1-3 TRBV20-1 TGCAGTGCTAGGGGGAGGGCGGGGGATGCCATATATTTT CSARGRAGDAIYF
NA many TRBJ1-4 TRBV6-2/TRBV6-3 TGTGCCAGCAGTTACACTGGTTACGAAAAACTGTTTTTT CASSYTGYEKLFF
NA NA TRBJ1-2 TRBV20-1 TGCAGTGCTAGACCCGAATCGGGGCGGGGCTACACCTTC CSARPESGRGYTF
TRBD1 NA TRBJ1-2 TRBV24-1 TGTGCCACCAGTGCCTTAGCAGGGGGCCGGGGCTACACCTTC CATSALAGGRGYTF
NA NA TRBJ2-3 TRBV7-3 TGTGCCAGCAGTGACCCTCGACAGGACGGCACGGACACGCAGTATTTT CASSDPRQDGTDTQYF
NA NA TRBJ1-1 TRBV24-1 TGTGCCACCAGTGAATCGGGCTATGACACAGCTTTCTTT CATSESGYDTAFF
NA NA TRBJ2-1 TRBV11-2 TGTGCCAGCAGCGTAAACCCAAAGCATGAGCAGTTCTTC CASSVNPKHEQFF
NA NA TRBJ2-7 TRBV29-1 TGCAGTGCTATATGCTGGGGAGCGCCTGACTTCGAGCAGTACTTC CSAICWGAPDFEQYF
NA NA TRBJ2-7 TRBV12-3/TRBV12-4 TGTGCCAGCAGACCTACTTCGGGGGTCTCCTACGAGCAGTACTTC CASRPTSGVSYEQYF
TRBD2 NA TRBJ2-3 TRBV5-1 TGTGCCAGCAGCCCGGACGGGGGGGGGTCAGATACGCAGTATTTT CASSPDGGGSDTQYF